This T cell receptor (beta chain) was identified in a study of CD8 T cells in ankylosing spondylitis. TCRdb ran MiXCR on the 5' RACE reads and lists one entry per CDR3 protein. The data show 330,000 or so distinct CDR3 sequences, approximately 8% seen once. Findings and caveats of the study: Several highly homologous variants formed a TCR beta motif that appeared characteristic of ankylosing spondylitis blood.

For this clonotype: Its specificity is not known.

The TCR comes from a male donor with ankylosing spondylitis. Sequenced sample: blood, either unsorted or a sorted T cell fraction (not recorded which).

This CDR3 reads CASSSRTAYKAEQYF. The CDR3 DNA sequence: TGTGCCAGCAGTTCACGGACAGCGTACAAGGCCGAGCAGTACTTC. The rearrangement links TRBV28 to TRBJ2-7; D possibly corresponds to TRBD1 (6 bases). This CDR3 is built from 15 residues. The V gene's germline CDR1 is MDHEN and CDR2 SYDVKM. V lost 4 bases to trimming and J lost 6 bases, with 19 bases between them. The full variable domain, in which reference TRBV28 and TRBJ2-7 provide the parts outside the CDR3, is DVKVTQSSRYLVKRTGEKVFLECVQDMDHENMFWYRQDPGLGLRLIYFSYDVKMKEKGDIPEGYSVSREKKERFSLILESASTNQTSMYLCASSSRTAYKAEQYFGPGTRLTVT.